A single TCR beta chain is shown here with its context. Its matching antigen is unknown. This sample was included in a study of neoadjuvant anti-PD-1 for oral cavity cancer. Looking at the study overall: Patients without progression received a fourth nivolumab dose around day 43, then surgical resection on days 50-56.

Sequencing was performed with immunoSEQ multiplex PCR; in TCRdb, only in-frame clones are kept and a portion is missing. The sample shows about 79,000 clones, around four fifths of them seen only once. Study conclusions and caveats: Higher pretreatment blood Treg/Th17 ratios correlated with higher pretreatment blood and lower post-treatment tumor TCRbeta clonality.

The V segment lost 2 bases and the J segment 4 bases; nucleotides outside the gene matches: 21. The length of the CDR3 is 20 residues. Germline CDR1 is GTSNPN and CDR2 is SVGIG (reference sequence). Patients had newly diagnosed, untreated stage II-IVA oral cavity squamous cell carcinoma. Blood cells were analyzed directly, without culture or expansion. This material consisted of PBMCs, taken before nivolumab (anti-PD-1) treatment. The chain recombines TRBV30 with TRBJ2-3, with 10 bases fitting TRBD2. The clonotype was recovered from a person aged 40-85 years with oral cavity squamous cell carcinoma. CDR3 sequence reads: CAWSNHPFTSGVVHADTQYF. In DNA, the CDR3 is TGTGCCTGGAGTAACCACCCTTTTACTAGCGGGGTGGTTCATGCAGATACGCAGTATTTT.